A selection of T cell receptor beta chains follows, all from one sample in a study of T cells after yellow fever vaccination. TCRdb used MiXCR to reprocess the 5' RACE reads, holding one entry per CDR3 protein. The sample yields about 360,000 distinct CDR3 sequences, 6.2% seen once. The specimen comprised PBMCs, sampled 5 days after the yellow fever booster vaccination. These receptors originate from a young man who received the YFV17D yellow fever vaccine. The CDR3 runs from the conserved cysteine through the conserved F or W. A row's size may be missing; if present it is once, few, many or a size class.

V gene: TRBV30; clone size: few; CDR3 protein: CASHRQGARIYEQYF
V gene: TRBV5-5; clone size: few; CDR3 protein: CASSFGTFQETQYF
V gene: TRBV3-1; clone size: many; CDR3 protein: CASSQDNLAYEKLFF
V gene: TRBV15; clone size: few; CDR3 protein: CATSAPDFSGRSADTQYF
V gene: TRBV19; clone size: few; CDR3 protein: CASRSRGDSNQPQHF
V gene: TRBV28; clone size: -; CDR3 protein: CASSFLGHGHEQYF
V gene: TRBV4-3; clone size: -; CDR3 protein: CASSLSAAGGYEQFF
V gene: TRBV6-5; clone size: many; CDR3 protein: CASSYLLTSGAYNEQFF
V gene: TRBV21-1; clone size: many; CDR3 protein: CASSKGHQNTEAFF
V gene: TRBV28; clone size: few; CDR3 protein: CVTRGGIVSNEQFF
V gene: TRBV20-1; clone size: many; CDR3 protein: CSALSGRSNEQFF
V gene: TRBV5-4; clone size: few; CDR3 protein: CASSKGGQGAYEQYF
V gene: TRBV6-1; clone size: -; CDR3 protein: CASLFRAAAGSSYNEQFF
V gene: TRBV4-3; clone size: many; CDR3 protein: CASSQNMRGAIQYF
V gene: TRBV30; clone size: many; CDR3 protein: CAWSVGGAGEQYF
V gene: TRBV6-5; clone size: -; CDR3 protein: CASRLTGPEFF
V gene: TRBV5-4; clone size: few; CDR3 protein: CASSTPGLGSHEQYF
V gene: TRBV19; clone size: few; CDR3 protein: CASSQRGQGEKTGELFF
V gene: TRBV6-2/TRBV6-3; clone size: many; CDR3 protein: CASRPTLAVHYEQYF
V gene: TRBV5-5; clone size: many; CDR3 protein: CASSLGTGSSGNTIYF
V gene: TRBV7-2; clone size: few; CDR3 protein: CASSRAWANVLTF
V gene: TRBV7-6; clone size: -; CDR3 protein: CASSSLFSGYNEQFF
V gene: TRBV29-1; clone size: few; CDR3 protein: CSVGDSLFYEQYF
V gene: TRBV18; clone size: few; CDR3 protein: CASSPPDPETQYF
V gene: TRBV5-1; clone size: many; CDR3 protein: CASSLTSSDTQYF
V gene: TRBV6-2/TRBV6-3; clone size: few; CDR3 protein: CASSRAGLAEPNTGELFF
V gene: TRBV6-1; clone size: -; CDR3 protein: CASSKGLNYEQYF
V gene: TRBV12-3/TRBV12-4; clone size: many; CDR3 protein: CASSFVRAGGHEQFF
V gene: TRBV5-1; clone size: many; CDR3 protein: CASSLGQGTNEQFF
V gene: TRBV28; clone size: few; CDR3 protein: CATPSPFGEQFF
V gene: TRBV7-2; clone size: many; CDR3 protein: CASSQDRDHYEQYF
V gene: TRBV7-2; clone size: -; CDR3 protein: CASSPPTGLPMGESF
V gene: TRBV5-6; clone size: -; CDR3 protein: CASSHSGRAPYEQYF
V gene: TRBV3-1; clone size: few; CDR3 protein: CASSQGSNYGYTF
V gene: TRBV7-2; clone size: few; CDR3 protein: CASSWLSGYGYEQYF
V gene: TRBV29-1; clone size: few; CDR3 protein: CSYQQGSGNTIYF
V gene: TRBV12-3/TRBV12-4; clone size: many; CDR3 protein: CASSFTGSYNEQFF
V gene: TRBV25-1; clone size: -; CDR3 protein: CASSEGDLDGYTF
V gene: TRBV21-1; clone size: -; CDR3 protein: CASSALGTGAKNIQYF
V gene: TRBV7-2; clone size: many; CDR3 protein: CASSSNPSTGELFF
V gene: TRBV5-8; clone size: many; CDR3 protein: CASSLWGDAYEQYF
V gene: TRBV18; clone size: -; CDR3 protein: CASSPVFYEQYF
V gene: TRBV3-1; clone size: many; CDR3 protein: CASTRMPGVYEQYF